This is a list of T cell receptor beta chains from one sample in a study of T-cell memory formation after mild COVID-19. Each CDR3 protein gets one entry after TCRdb re-called the 5' RACE reads with MiXCR. Among about 430,000 distinct CDR3 sequences, 24% were seen once, and the ten largest hold 7% to 9.5%. The specimen sequenced was PBMCs or a T cell subset sorted from them (not recorded which). All receptors come from an adult woman who had mild COVID-19 (a few samples of this study predate the infection). Cell type and time point are not known. The conserved cysteine and the conserved F or W are not part of the CDR3 here. Fields, in order: J gene, V gene, CDR3 protein.

>TRBJ2-7|TRBV6-5
ASSYRAVGIYEQY
>TRBJ2-3|TRBV7-9
ASSRPNTDTQY
>TRBJ2-3|TRBV27
ASSVGGPGTDTQY
>TRBJ2-7|TRBV15
ATSRDSFEQY
>TRBJ2-7|TRBV15
ATSRDQPGDGEEQY
>TRBJ2-1|TRBV5-1
ASIESIHNYNEQF
>TRBJ2-5|TRBV7-6
ASSLARRETQY
>TRBJ2-3|TRBV3-1
ASSQPGITDTQY
>TRBJ2-5|TRBV7-8
ASSLYPDSEGQY
>TRBJ2-7|TRBV4-3
ASSQDRPGPNTYEQY
>TRBJ2-2|TRBV11-1
ASSLTPGLAGGAGELF
>TRBJ2-7|TRBV29-1
SVGQGPSYEQY
>TRBJ1-2|TRBV7-2
ASSLGGEGYGYT
>TRBJ2-2|TRBV5-1
ASSLSGRELF
>TRBJ2-3|TRBV9
ASSQTLAGVGDTQY
>TRBJ2-1|TRBV18
ASSPERMDEQF
>TRBJ1-1|TRBV20-1
SVYRGVLMNTEAF
>TRBJ1-1|TRBV5-8
AEGAGANTEAF
>TRBJ1-1|TRBV10-3
AISEVNTEAF
>TRBJ2-7|TRBV15
ATSREQGFVEQY
>TRBJ1-2|TRBV7-2
ASSPKAGGYGYT
>TRBJ2-1|TRBV29-1
SVEYDTGYLF
>TRBJ2-1|TRBV24-1
ATSGWEGSEQF
>TRBJ2-1|TRBV9
ASSVFRGSYNEQF
>TRBJ2-7|TRBV20-1
SATSGRAQYEQY
>TRBJ2-1|TRBV6-5
ASSYAWPGEDSYNEQF
>TRBJ1-5|TRBV7-2
ASSLDRASSQPQH
>TRBJ2-2|TRBV7-2
ASSLTGGEYTGELF
>TRBJ2-7|TRBV9
ASSVGGGSRTYEQY
>TRBJ2-7|TRBV5-1
ASSPSLGDEQY
>TRBJ2-7|TRBV12-3/TRBV12-4
ASSSERRGGY
>TRBJ2-5|TRBV7-6
ASSLAWQGEETQY
>TRBJ2-1|TRBV27
ASSSYDRGNEQF
>TRBJ2-1|TRBV28
ASRVAGLYNEQF
>TRBJ1-6|TRBV12-3/TRBV12-4
ASSRDRDSPLH
>TRBJ1-2|TRBV28
ASTRGYGYT
>TRBJ2-1|TRBV10-3
ATAGGVNEQF
>TRBJ1-1|TRBV11-3
ASSSPEGMNTEAF
>TRBJ2-7|TRBV6-5
ASSPVRGYEQY
>TRBJ2-3|TRBV3-1
ASSREQVDTQY
>TRBJ1-5|TRBV7-9
ASSPVGDQPQH
>TRBJ1-2|TRBV5-1
ASSQTGGRGYT